The entry below describes one TCR beta chain. What it recognizes is unknown. It was with 60 Vbeta and 13 Jbeta primers that the PCR ran. This table comes from immunoSEQ multiplex PCR, and its TCRdb copy is limited to in-frame clones, with some not included. The profile shows around 120,000 clones, 70% to 80% of them singletons. The CDR3 runs 15 residues. Trimming took 3 bases from V and 2 from J, leaving 14 bases between them. Germline V gene data show CDR1 as MGHRA and CDR2 as YSYEKL. This entry belongs to a study of cytomegalovirus exposure and HLA in healthy donors. Study-level results: Specificity of a few CMV-associated chains for CMV antigens was verified in vitro. Researchers catalogued about 160 TCR beta chains as cytomegalovirus-associated.

This sequence originates from a woman between 50 and 59 years old in good health and CMV-seropositive. The sample comprised PBMCs. The gene calls are TRBV4-1 and TRBJ2-7; tentative D call: TRBD2 (5 bases). CDR3 nucleotide sequence: TGCGCCAGCAGCCAGGTGGGGTCGGGGACCTACGAGCAGTACTTC. Translated: CASSQVGSGTYEQYF.